This is a list of T cell receptor beta chains from one sample in a study of T cell repertoires in cytomegalovirus infection. The antigens for these receptors are not known. A single record per CDR3 protein comes from TCRdb applying MiXCR to the reads. The sample contains about 47,000 distinct CDR3 sequences, about a fifth of which appear only once. Sequences were derived from CD8+ T cells from cultured PBMCs, sampled from culture after CMV antigen stimulation. The receptors shown here come from a human donor in good health (CMV status not recorded). Some clones in this sample may be carry-over from other donors' samples. The CDR3 runs from the conserved cysteine through the conserved F or W.

TRBV30	TRBJ1-2	14	CAWSSGGGWYGYTF
TRBV6-1	TRBJ2-1	15	CASTQGPGAYNEQFF
TRBV5-6	TRBJ1-3	16	CASSLSSGMYRDTIYF
TRBV3-1	TRBJ1-4	18	CASSQDPGEDVTNEKLFF
TRBV7-9	TRBJ2-7	12	CASSWTEDEQYF
TRBV7-9	TRBJ2-7	15	CASSPRTGKPYQQYF
TRBV7-9	TRBJ2-3	15	CASSHQGASTDTQYF
TRBV5-6	TRBJ1-2	15	CASSLEGARAYGYTF
TRBV30	TRBJ1-1	14	CAWIHRGTNTEAFF
TRBV7-3	TRBJ2-5	13	CASSLNGLETQYF
TRBV4-2	TRBJ2-5	15	CASSLWAGGQETQYF
TRBV7-8	TRBJ2-7	15	CASSRQREGSYEQYF
TRBV27	TRBJ1-1	14	CASSLYQKNTEAFF
TRBV6-2/TRBV6-3	TRBJ2-3	16	CASSYSREFSTDTQYF
TRBV7-9	TRBJ1-2	14	CAGGWTGTNYGYTF
TRBV12-3/TRBV12-4	TRBJ2-3	14	CASSSGVYTDTQYF
TRBV11-2	TRBJ2-7	14	CASSSPGGLYEQYF
TRBV12-3/TRBV12-4	TRBJ2-3	13	CASSLSAPDTQYF
TRBV6-2/TRBV6-3	TRBJ1-4	11	CASSDREKLFF
TRBV28	TRBJ2-3	15	CASSLTGGFADTQYF
TRBV14	TRBJ1-2	15	CASSPPGGGIYGYTF
TRBV19	TRBJ1-1	17	CASSIARGPGSDTEAFF
TRBV4-3	TRBJ2-1	17	CASSQEGGDLPYNEQFF
TRBV7-3	TRBJ2-5	15	CASSPGQGDQETQYF
TRBV11-2	TRBJ2-3	13	CASSLGEGFTQYF
TRBV19	TRBJ2-2	21	CASSTSLYRDRASRGTGELFF
TRBV6-2/TRBV6-3	TRBJ2-3	14	CASTRGGRPDTQYF
TRBV6-5	TRBJ1-2	14	CASSLRLTNYGYTF
TRBV28	TRBJ2-1	16	CASSLTILVGEHEQFF
TRBV7-2	TRBJ2-5	13	CASSLVRVETQYF
TRBV7-9	TRBJ2-5	15	CASSRTSGRDETQYF
TRBV12-3/TRBV12-4	TRBJ2-1	14	CASSYGNSGNEQFF
TRBV4-1	TRBJ1-5	16	CASSQDGAGGRQPQHF
TRBV7-3	TRBJ1-2	14	CASSLNPGALGYTF
TRBV19	TRBJ2-7	15	CASSILGQGPREQYF
TRBV11-2	TRBJ2-3	14	CASSLAGASDTQYF
TRBV9	TRBJ2-3	15	CASSPRTGETDTQYF
TRBV5-8	TRBJ2-3	14	CASTLKLMTDTQYF
TRBV6-2/TRBV6-3	TRBJ1-2	16	CASSYHTGQTPYGYTF
TRBV2	TRBJ2-5	11	CASSESLTQYF
TRBV7-2	TRBJ2-3	17	CASSLAPSAGTGDTQYF
TRBV11-2	TRBJ1-4	14	CASSLAGLNEKLFF
TRBV7-2	TRBJ2-7	16	CASSLGGGGVSYEQYF
TRBV6-2/TRBV6-3	TRBJ2-1	14	CASSYETGSHEQFF
TRBV4-3	TRBJ1-6	15	CASSQEIQGNSPLHF
TRBV15	TRBJ2-6	15	CATKGAASGANVLTF
TRBV20-1	TRBJ2-7	11	CSASRGFEQYF
TRBV4-1	TRBJ2-7	14	CASSQDSTSREQYF
TRBV19	TRBJ1-2	16	CASSTPGTMKEHGYTF
TRBV12-3/TRBV12-4	TRBJ1-2	12	CASSLRTRGYTF
TRBV19	TRBJ1-1	13	CATTATGFDEAFF
TRBV4-1	TRBJ2-5	14	CASSQLLGRRTQYF
TRBV12-3/TRBV12-4	TRBJ2-7	17	CASSTRLAGESEYEQYF
TRBV7-3	TRBJ1-2	14	CASTGTGVNYGYTF
TRBV4-3	TRBJ1-3	15	CASSQDVGSGNTIYF